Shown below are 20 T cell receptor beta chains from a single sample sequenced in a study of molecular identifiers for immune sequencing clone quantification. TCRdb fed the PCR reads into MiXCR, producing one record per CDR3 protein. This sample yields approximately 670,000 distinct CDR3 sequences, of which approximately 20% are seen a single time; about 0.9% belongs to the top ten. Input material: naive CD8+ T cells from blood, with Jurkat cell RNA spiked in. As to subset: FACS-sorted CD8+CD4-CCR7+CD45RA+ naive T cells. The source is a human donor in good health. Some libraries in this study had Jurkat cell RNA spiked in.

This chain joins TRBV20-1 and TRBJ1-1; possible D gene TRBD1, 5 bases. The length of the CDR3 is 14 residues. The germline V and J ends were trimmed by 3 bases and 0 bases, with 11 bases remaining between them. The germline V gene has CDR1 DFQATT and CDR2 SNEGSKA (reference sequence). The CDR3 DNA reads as TGCAGTGCTAGTGGTGGGGGGATGAACACTGAAGCTTTCTTT. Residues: CSASGGGMNTEAFF.

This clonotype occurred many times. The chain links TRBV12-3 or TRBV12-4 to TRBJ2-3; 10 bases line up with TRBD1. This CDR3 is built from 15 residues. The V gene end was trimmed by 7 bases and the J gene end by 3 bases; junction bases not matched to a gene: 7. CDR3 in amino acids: CASNDRGQETDTQYF. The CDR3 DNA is TGTGCCAGCAACGACAGGGGGCAAGAAACAGATACGCAGTATTTT.

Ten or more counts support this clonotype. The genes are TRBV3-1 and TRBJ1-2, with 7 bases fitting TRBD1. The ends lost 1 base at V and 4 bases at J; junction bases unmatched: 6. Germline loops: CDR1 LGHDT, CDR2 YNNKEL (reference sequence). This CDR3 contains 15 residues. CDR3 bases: TGTGCCAGCAGCCAAGTAGGACAGGATCCCTATGGCTACACCTTC. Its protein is CASSQVGQDPYGYTF.

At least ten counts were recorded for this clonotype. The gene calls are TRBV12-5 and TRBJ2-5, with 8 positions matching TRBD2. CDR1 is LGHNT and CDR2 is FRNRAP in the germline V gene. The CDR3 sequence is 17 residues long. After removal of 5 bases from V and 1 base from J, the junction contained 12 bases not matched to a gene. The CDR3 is CASGPASASGSQETQYF. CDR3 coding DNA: TGTGCTAGTGGTCCCGCATCTGCAAGCGGGAGCCAAGAGACCCAGTACTTC.

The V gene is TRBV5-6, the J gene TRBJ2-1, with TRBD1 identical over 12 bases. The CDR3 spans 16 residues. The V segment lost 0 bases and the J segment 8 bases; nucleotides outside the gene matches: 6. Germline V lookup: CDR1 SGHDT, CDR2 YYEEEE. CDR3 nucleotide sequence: TGTGCCAGCAGCTTGGAACTTGGGACAGGGGGCCATGAGCAGTTCTTC. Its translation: CASSLELGTGGHEQFF.

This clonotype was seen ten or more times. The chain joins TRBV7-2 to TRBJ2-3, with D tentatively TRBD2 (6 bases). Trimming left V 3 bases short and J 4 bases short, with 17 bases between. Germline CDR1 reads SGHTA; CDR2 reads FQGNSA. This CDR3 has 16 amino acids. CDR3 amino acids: CASSFPFRESADTQYF. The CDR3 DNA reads TGTGCCAGCAGCTTCCCGTTCCGGGAGAGTGCAGATACGCAGTATTTT.

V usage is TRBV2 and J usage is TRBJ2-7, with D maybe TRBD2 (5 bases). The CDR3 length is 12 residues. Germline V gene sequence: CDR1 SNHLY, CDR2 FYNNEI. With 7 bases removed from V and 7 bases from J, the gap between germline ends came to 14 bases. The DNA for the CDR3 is TGTGCCAGCACCAAGTTGGACTGGGAGCAGTACTTC. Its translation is CASTKLDWEQYF.

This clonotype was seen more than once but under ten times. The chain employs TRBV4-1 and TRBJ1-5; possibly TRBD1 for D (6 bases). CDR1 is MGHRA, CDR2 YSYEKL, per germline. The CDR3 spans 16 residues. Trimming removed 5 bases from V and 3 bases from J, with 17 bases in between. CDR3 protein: CASSARGGQDNQPQHF. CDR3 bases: TGCGCCAGCAGCGCCCGGGGGGGGCAAGACAATCAGCCCCAGCATTTT.

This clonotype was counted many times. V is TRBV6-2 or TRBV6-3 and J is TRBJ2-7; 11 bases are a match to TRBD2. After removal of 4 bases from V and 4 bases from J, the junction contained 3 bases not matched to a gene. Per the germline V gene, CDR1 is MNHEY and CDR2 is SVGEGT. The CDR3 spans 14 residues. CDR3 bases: TGTGCCAGCAGTTCACTAGCGGGAGAGTACGAGCAGTACTTC. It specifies CASSSLAGEYEQYF.

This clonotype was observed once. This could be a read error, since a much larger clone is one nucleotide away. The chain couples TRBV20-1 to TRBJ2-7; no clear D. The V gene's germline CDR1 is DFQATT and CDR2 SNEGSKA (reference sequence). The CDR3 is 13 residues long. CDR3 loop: CSARKRSSYERYF. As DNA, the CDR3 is TGCAGTGCTAGGAAAAGGAGCTCCTACGAGCGGTACTTC.

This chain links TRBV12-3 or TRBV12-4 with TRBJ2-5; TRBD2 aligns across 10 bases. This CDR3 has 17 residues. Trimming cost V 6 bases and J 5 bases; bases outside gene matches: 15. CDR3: CASSRLGLAPRGETQYF. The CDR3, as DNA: TGTGCCAGCAGCCGACTGGGACTAGCGCCCCGTGGGGAGACCCAGTACTTC.

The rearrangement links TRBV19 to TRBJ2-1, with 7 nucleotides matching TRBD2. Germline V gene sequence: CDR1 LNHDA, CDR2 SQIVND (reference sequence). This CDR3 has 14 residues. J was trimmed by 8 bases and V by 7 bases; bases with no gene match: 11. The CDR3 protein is CASNLGLVSYEQFF. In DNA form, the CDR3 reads TGTGCCAGTAATTTAGGACTAGTGTCCTATGAGCAGTTCTTC.

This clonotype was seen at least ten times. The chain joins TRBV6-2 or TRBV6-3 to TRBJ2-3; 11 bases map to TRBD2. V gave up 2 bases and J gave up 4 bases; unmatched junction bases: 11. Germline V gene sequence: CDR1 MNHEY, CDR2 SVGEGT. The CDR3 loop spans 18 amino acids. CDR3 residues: CASSYALAGEDPPDTQYF. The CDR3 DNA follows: TGTGCCAGCAGTTACGCACTAGCGGGGGAGGACCCACCAGATACGCAGTATTTT.

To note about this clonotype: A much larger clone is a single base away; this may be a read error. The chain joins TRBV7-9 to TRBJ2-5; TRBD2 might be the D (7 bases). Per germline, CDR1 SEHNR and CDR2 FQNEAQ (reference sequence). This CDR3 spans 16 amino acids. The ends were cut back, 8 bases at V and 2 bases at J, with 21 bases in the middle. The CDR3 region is CASCLRGGTHQETQYF. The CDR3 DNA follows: TGTGCCAGCTGCCTAAGGGGAGGGACACATCAAGAGACCCAGTACTTC.

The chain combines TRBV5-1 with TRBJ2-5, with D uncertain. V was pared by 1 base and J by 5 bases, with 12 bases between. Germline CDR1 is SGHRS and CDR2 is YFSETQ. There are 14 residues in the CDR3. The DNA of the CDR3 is TGCGCCAGCAGCTTGCTCCCGTTGGCGGAGACCCAGTACTTC. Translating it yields CASSLLPLAETQYF.

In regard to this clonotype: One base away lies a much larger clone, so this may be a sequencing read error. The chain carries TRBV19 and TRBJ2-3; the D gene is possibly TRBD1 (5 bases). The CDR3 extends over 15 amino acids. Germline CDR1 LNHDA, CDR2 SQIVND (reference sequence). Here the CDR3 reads CASSIEVWGTNTQYF. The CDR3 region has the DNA TGTGCCAGTAGTATTGAGGTCTGGGGCACAAATACGCAGTATTTT.

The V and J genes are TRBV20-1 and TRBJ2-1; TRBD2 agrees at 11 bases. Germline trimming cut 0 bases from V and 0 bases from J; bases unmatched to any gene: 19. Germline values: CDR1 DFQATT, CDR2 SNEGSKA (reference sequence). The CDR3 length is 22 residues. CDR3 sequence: CSARDPSGGFSTPLRSYNEQFF. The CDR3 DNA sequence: TGCAGTGCTAGAGATCCTAGCGGGGGGTTTTCTACCCCACTCCGCTCCTACAATGAGCAGTTCTTC.

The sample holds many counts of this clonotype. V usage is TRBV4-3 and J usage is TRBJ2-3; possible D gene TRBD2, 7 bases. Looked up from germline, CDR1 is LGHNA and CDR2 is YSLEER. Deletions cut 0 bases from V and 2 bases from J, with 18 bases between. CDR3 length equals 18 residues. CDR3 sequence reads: CASSQDGGALAPTDTQYF. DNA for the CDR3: TGCGCCAGCAGCCAAGATGGGGGGGCCCTGGCCCCCACAGATACGCAGTATTTT.

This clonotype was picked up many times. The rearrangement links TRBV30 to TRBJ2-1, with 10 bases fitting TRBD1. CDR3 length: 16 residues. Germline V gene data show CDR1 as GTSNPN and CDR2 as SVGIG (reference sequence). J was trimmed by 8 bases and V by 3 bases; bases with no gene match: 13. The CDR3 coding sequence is TGTGCCTGGAGACCGCCCCGGGACAGGGGAGTCGATGAGCAGTTCTTC. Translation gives CAWRPPRDRGVDEQFF.

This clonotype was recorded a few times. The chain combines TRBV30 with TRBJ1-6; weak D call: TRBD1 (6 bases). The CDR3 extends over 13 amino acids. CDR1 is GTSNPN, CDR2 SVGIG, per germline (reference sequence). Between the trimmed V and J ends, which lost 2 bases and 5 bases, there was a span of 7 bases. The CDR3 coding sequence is TGTGCCTGGAGTCCAGGGGATAATTCACCCCTCCACTTT. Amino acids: CAWSPGDNSPLHF.